The source of this T cell receptor beta chain is a study of cytomegalovirus exposure and HLA in healthy donors. As for the donors, each was a healthy bone marrow donor. Germline V gene sequence: CDR1 LNHDA, CDR2 SQIVND (reference sequence). CDR3 length equals 14 residues. Trimming removed 3 bases from V and 1 base from J; junction bases left unmatched: 3. Primers: 60 Vbeta forward and 13 Jbeta reverse. The assay was immunoSEQ multiplex PCR, and TCRdb's table has in-frame clones only and misses some. Of 180,000 or so clones in the sample, around 77% are singletons; the top ten hold 1.5% to 2%. The genes are TRBV19 and TRBJ2-7; 7 bases line up with TRBD1. Sequenced: PBMCs. The receptor was derived from a woman in her thirties in good health and CMV-seronegative. The CDR3 DNA reads TGTGCCAGTAGTATTGACAGGGTTTCCTACGAGCAGTACTTC. This encodes CASSIDRVSYEQYF.